One T cell receptor beta chain is described in this entry. The antigen is not known. This specimen comes from a study of T cell responses to AZD1222 COVID-19 vaccine. Study-wide results and limits: Seropositivity was recorded at baseline in only a handful of AZD1222 recipients.

Sequencing was performed with immunoSEQ multiplex PCR; in TCRdb, only in-frame clones are kept and a portion is missing. The data contain 45,000 to 55,000 clones, roughly four fifths of them singletons. The CDR3 runs to 11 residues. Germline CDR1 is SNHLY and CDR2 is FYNNEI. Trimming pared 4 bases from V and 9 bases from J, leaving 7 bases between. V gene TRBV2 combines with J gene TRBJ2-1, with no clear D. The sample here was peripheral blood, taken on day 0 of AZD1222 vaccination. This clonotype originated in an adult in good health. CDR3 coding DNA: TGTGCCAGCAGTGTTGGTAGTGAGCAGTTCTTC. This gives the protein CASSVGSEQFF.